This T cell receptor (beta chain) derives from a study of shared clonotypes between healthy human individuals. Germline values: CDR1 MDHEN, CDR2 SYDVKM. V lost 6 bases, J lost 6 bases, and 12 bases lay in between. The CDR3 totals 12 residues. Study observations and caveats: Naive subsets generally had larger estimated richness than memory subsets.

Comment on this clone: The target antigen is unknown.

Per sorted-subset replicate PCR, input was around 200 ng DNA, representing roughly 29,000 T cell genomes. Here immunoSEQ multiplex PCR was the method, and the copy in TCRdb shows in-frame clones only, minus some. The sample lists millions of clones; 85% to 95% were seen once. CD4+ cells were split into CD45RA+ naive and CD45RA-negative memory subsets. The chain links TRBV28 to TRBJ2-7; D possibly corresponds to TRBD1 (6 bases). The TCR comes from a young man in good health. Some clones in this sample may be carry-over from other donors' samples. The sequenced material came from naive CD4+ T cells from PBMCs. The subset is: CD45RA+ positively selected. Written as DNA, the CDR3 is TGTGCCAGCAGACCCACAGGGTTCGAGCAGTACTTC. Translated: CASRPTGFEQYF. The variable domain in full, completed from reference TRBV28 and TRBJ2-7, reads DVKVTQSSRYLVKRTGEKVFLECVQDMDHENMFWYRQDPGLGLRLIYFSYDVKMKEKGDIPEGYSVSREKKERFSLILESASTNQTSMYLCASRPTGFEQYFGPGTRLTVT.